The 3 T cell receptor beta chains reported below all come from one sample, sequenced in a study of regulatory T cells in long-lasting Graves disease. Arm-PCR with iRepertoire HTBI primers amplified the CDR3 regions for these TCR beta libraries. TCRdb analysed the multiplex PCR reads with MiXCR anew, one entry per CDR3 protein. Here the sample spans 300,000 to 400,000 distinct CDR3 sequences, 15% to 18% being singletons. Documented time point: newly diagnosed GD, antithyroid drugs for less than 3 months. The TCR library was made from RNA that had been extracted from PBMCs in TRIzol. This sample comprised peripheral blood mononuclear cells (PBMCs), obtained at new diagnosis, from a patient treated with antithyroid drugs. These receptors all stem from a female donor with Graves disease.

The chain links TRBV19 to TRBJ2-7; D assignment may be TRBD1 or TRBD2 (5 bases each). There are 15 residues in the CDR3. Germline-derived CDR1 and CDR2 are LNHDA and SQIVND (reference sequence). The ends were cut back, 1 base at V and 5 bases at J, with 15 bases in the middle. CDR3 in amino acids: CASSIGAGWGHEQYF. CDR3 bases: TGTGCCAGTAGTATAGGCGCAGGTTGGGGACACGAGCAGTACTTC.

There are many counts of this clonotype. The chain uses TRBV3-1 and TRBJ2-7; D call uncertain. This CDR3 is 13 amino acids long. Looked up from germline, CDR1 is LGHDT and CDR2 is YNNKEL (reference sequence). The V and J ends lost 4 bases and 4 bases respectively, with 11 bases between them. CDR3 protein: CASSPSDGYEQYF. For the CDR3, the DNA is TGTGCCAGCAGCCCCAGCGACGGGTACGAGCAGTACTTC.

This clonotype was found many times. The chain couples TRBV12-3 or TRBV12-4 to TRBJ2-7, with TRBD2 matching 9 bases. J gave up 1 base and V 1 base, and 8 bases lay outside the gene matches. CDR3 length equals 17 residues. The CDR3 DNA is TGTGCCAGCAGTTTAGATCTAGCGGGAAGTTCATCCTACGAGCAGTACTTC. Protein sequence: CASSLDLAGSSSYEQYF.